One and the same sample provided the 24 T cell receptor beta chains below, sequenced in a study of T cell responses to AZD1222 COVID-19 vaccine. Sequenced by immunoSEQ multiplex PCR; TCRdb stores in-frame clones only, minus some. The repertoire has 130,000 or so clones, around 84% of them found once; the top ten carry around 20%. The source material was peripheral blood, sampled on day 0 of AZD1222 vaccination. Receptor source: an adult in good health.

V is TRBV10-3 and J is TRBJ1-2; D remains ambiguous. Trimming removed 3 bases at V and 4 bases at J, with 9 bases between. This CDR3 contains 13 residues. Germline lookup yields CDR1 ENHRY and CDR2 SYGVKD. The CDR3, as DNA: TGTGCCATCAGTGAACTGGGTAGCTATGGCTACACCTTC. As protein: CAISELGSYGYTF.

The chain is built from TRBV6-5 and TRBJ2-3, with TRBD1 identical over 8 bases. The CDR3 spans 15 residues. The V and J ends lost 6 bases and 4 bases, in that order; junction bases with no gene match: 9. Germline CDR1 and CDR2: MNHEY and SVGAGI. The CDR3 loop is CASSRRDRFADTQYF. The CDR3 DNA reads TGTGCCAGCAGCAGACGGGACAGGTTTGCAGATACGCAGTATTTT.

The V gene is TRBV7-2, the J gene TRBJ1-2; D remains ambiguous. This CDR3 region has 12 residues. Deletions cut 1 base from V and 8 bases from J, with 8 bases between. Germline V gene lookup returns CDR1 SGHTA and CDR2 FQGNSA. This chain's CDR3 is CASSLGPKGYTF. CDR3 DNA sequence: TGTGCCAGCAGCTTAGGTCCGAAGGGCTACACCTTC. Using reference TRBV7-2 and TRBJ1-2 for the parts outside the CDR3, the full variable domain is GAGVSQSPSNKVTEKGKDVELRCDPISGHTALYWYRQSLGQGLEFLIYFQGNSAPDKSGLPSDRFSAERTGGSVSTLTIQRTQQEDSAVYLCASSLGPKGYTFGSGTRLTVV.

V and J are TRBV25-1 and TRBJ1-1; D is undetermined. This CDR3 contains 16 residues. Trimming shortened V by 2 bases and J by 1 base, and 14 bases separated the two germline ends. Germline V gene sequence: CDR1 MGHDK, CDR2 SYGVNS. The CDR3 coding sequence is TGTGCCAGCAGTGAAGGGGAAATACACAGGAACACTGAAGCTTTCTTT. Its translation: CASSEGEIHRNTEAFF.

CDR3 protein: CASSQLGESGETQYF. For the CDR3, the DNA is TGTGCCAGCAGTCAACTCGGGGAAAGCGGGGAGACCCAGTACTTC. This chain uses TRBV27 with TRBJ2-5; perhaps TRBD2 as D (6 bases). V shed 5 bases and J shed 5 bases, with 18 bases lying between them. Germline V gene data show CDR1 as MNHEY and CDR2 as SMNVEV (reference sequence). The CDR3 contains 15 residues.

The genes are TRBV28 and TRBJ2-2; a possible D gene is TRBD1 (5 bases). Germline assignment: CDR1 MDHEN and CDR2 SYDVKM. The V and J ends lost 3 bases and 2 bases respectively, with 13 bases between them. CDR3 length: 16 residues. The DNA for the CDR3 is TGTGCCAGCAGTTTCTTCCAGGGTAGTAACACCGGGGAGCTGTTTTTT. It encodes CASSFFQGSNTGELFF.

This clone appeared once. At one end, the junction sequence differs from germline, possibly due to a read error. The chain recombines TRBV4-1 with TRBJ1-2, with a possible D match to TRBD1 (6 bases). Germline CDR1 MGHRA, CDR2 YSYEKL. The CDR3 loop spans 18 amino acids. CDR3 sequence (DNA): TGCGCCAGCACCCAAGGCCCGAAGGGGGACCTTGCTAACTATGGCTACACCTTC. It codes for CASTQGPKGDLANYGYTF.

This clone appeared a few times. V gene TRBV19 combines with J gene TRBJ1-6; D is undetermined. In germline, CDR1 is LNHDA, CDR2 SQIVND (reference sequence). This CDR3 contains 16 residues. Trimming took 5 bases from V and 6 from J, leaving 17 bases between them. The CDR3 region is CASSPSAGRINSPLHF. CDR3 nucleotides: TGTGCCAGTAGTCCGTCGGCAGGACGGATTAATTCACCCCTCCACTTT. Full variable domain (missing parts from reference TRBV19 and TRBJ1-6): DGGITQSPKYLFRKEGQNVTLSCEQNLNHDAMYWYRQDPGQGLRLIYYSQIVNDFQKGDIAEGYSVSREKKESFPLTVTSAQKNPTAFYLCASSPSAGRINSPLHFGNGTRLTVT.

The DNA of the CDR3 is TGTGCCAGCAGGGCAGGGGCCCAAGGGGCCACTGAAGCTTTCTTT. This encodes CASRAGAQGATEAFF. This chain joins TRBV2 and TRBJ1-1, with a possible D match to TRBD1 (6 bases). Germline CDR1 is SNHLY and CDR2 is FYNNEI. V gave up 6 bases and J gave up 4 bases, with 18 bases separating them. The length of the CDR3 is 15 residues.

This clone appeared a few times. The CDR3 bases are TGTGCCAGCAGCCAAGACCGAATGAACACTGAAGCTTTCTTT. Its translation: CASSQDRMNTEAFF. This chain connects TRBV3-1 (or the pseudogene TRBV3-2) to TRBJ1-1, with no clear D. The CDR3 is made up of 14 amino acids. CDR1 is LGHDT and CDR2 is YNNKEL in the germline V gene (reference sequence). V was clipped by 0 bases and J by 0 bases, with 5 bases between them.

The chain employs TRBV4-1 and TRBJ2-1; TRBD1 agrees at 7 bases. V lost 8 bases and J lost 2; bases outside the gene matches: 6. The CDR3 consists of 14 residues. Germline-derived CDR1 and CDR2 are MGHRA and YSYEKL. Here the CDR3 reads CASCPGTAYNEQFF. The DNA of the CDR3 is TGCGCCAGCTGTCCTGGGACAGCCTACAATGAGCAGTTCTTC.

This clone turned up a few times. J is TRBJ1-6 and V is TRBV7-9; tentative D call: TRBD1 (6 bases). V dropped 1 base and J dropped 12 bases, with 19 bases sitting between them. CDR1 SEHNR and CDR2 FQNEAQ come from the germline V gene (reference sequence). The CDR3 sequence is 16 residues long. Written as DNA, the CDR3 is TGTGCCAGCAGCTTAGGTGACGGGGCGGTAGGGGGACCCCTCCACTTT. Amino acids: CASSLGDGAVGGPLHF.

The chain has TRBV3-1 (or the pseudogene TRBV3-2) and TRBJ1-2; 7 bases are a match to TRBD1. Germline assignment: CDR1 LGHDT and CDR2 YNNKEL (reference sequence). The V and J ends lost 1 base and 0 bases, in that order; junction bases with no gene match: 2. The CDR3 runs to 15 residues. The CDR3 region has the DNA TGTGCCAGCAGCCAAGGGACAGGATCTAACTATGGCTACACCTTC. Protein: CASSQGTGSNYGYTF.

V is TRBV7-2 and J is TRBJ2-1; 10 nucleotides line up with TRBD1. CDR1 is SGHTA and CDR2 is FQGNSA in the germline V gene. Trimming took 4 bases from V and 6 from J; bases not matched to a gene: 6. The CDR3 consists of 15 residues. CDR3: CASSSTGGWGNEQFF. CDR3 nucleotides: TGTGCCAGCAGCTCGACAGGGGGCTGGGGCAATGAGCAGTTCTTC.

The chain combines TRBV20-1 with TRBJ2-5; D is perhaps TRBD1 (5 bases). V was clipped by 3 bases and J by 4 bases, with 21 bases between them. Germline CDR1 reads DFQATT; CDR2 reads SNEGSKA (reference sequence). The CDR3 extends over 16 amino acids. The CDR3 bases are TGCAGTGCTAGTCAGGGATCTAGTCGATTCTTAGAGACCCAGTACTTC. It yields the protein CSASQGSSRFLETQYF.

The rearrangement uses TRBV5-1 and TRBJ2-1; D is possibly TRBD2 (5 bases). The germline gives CDR1 SGHRS, CDR2 YFSETQ. The CDR3 covers 15 residues. The V end lost 0 bases, the J end lost 1 base, and 8 bases lay between the germline ends. The CDR3 sequence is CASSLVGISYNEQFF. The CDR3 DNA is TGCGCCAGCAGCTTGGTCGGGATATCCTACAATGAGCAGTTCTTC. The full variable domain, in which reference TRBV5-1 and TRBJ2-1 provide the parts outside the CDR3, is KAGVTQTPRYLIKTRGQQVTLSCSPISGHRSVSWYQQTPGQGLQFLFEYFSETQRNKGNFPGRFSGRQFSNSRSEMNVSTLELGDSALYLCASSLVGISYNEQFFGPGTRLTVL.

The J gene is TRBJ1-1, the V gene TRBV18; maybe TRBD1 (6 bases). There are 15 residues in the CDR3. The germline V gene encodes CDR1 KGHSH and CDR2 LQKENI. Trimming shortened V by 4 bases and J by 1 base, and 13 bases separated the two germline ends. The CDR3 sequence is CASSRGGLQNTEAFF. The CDR3 region has the DNA TGTGCCAGCTCACGGGGGGGGCTACAGAACACTGAAGCTTTCTTT.

This chain connects TRBV6-5 to TRBJ2-2, with D possibly matching TRBD1 (5 bases). This CDR3 contains 15 residues. Germline CDR1 is MNHEY and CDR2 is SVGAGI. The V end lost 7 bases, the J end lost 2 bases, and 14 bases lay between the germline ends. The CDR3 here is CASTKDRLNTGELFF. CDR3 DNA sequence: TGTGCCAGCACCAAAGACAGACTTAACACCGGGGAGCTGTTTTTT.

This rearrangement joins TRBV7-9 to TRBJ2-3; 8 nucleotides match TRBD2. Germline V gene lookup returns CDR1 SEHNR and CDR2 FQNEAQ (reference sequence). Unmatched junction bases numbered 11, after V lost 2 bases and J lost 7 bases. CDR3 length: 16 residues. CDR3 protein: CASSLWRGVTPYTQYF. CDR3 bases: TGTGCCAGCAGCTTATGGCGGGGGGTGACCCCTTATACGCAGTATTTT.

This clone showed up just a few times. V and J are TRBV2 and TRBJ1-2; D may be TRBD1 (5 bases). The germline CDR1 and CDR2 sequences are SNHLY and FYNNEI. CDR3 size: 13 residues. The germline V and J ends were trimmed by 3 bases and 2 bases, with 7 bases remaining between them. The CDR3 nucleotides are TGTGCCAGCAGTGATGGGGGAAACTATGGCTACACCTTC. This sequence encodes CASSDGGNYGYTF.

This chain uses TRBV27 with TRBJ1-6; no definite D call. Trimming shortened V by 2 bases and J by 7 bases, and 12 bases separated the two germline ends. There are 15 residues in the CDR3. Germline lookup yields CDR1 MNHEY and CDR2 SMNVEV (reference sequence). CDR3 loop: CASSLAGPKNSPLHF. As DNA, the CDR3 is TGTGCCAGCAGTTTAGCCGGTCCAAAAAATTCACCCCTCCACTTT.

The chain couples TRBV5-6 to TRBJ2-7; possible D gene TRBD2, 7 bases. V was cut by 6 bases and J by 3 bases, with 19 bases left in between. This CDR3 comprises 15 residues. Per germline, CDR1 SGHDT and CDR2 YYEEEE. The DNA of the CDR3 is TGTGCCAGCAACCGCGGGGGCACCAGGGGCTACGAGCAGTACTTC. Encoded protein: CASNRGGTRGYEQYF.

This clone was counted between two and nine times. J is TRBJ2-6 and V is TRBV19; D is unclear. This CDR3 contains 15 residues. The V gene lost 7 bases and the J gene lost 0 bases, with 10 bases spanning the gap. Germline CDR1 and CDR2: LNHDA and SQIVND (reference sequence). CDR3 amino acids: CASNWDSSGANVLTF. CDR3 bases: TGTGCCAGTAACTGGGATTCCTCTGGGGCCAACGTCCTGACTTTC. Full variable domain (missing parts from reference TRBV19 and TRBJ2-6): DGGITQSPKYLFRKEGQNVTLSCEQNLNHDAMYWYRQDPGQGLRLIYYSQIVNDFQKGDIAEGYSVSREKKESFPLTVTSAQKNPTAFYLCASNWDSSGANVLTFGAGSRLTVL.

CDR3 residues: CASSMPGQGSEAFF. The DNA for the CDR3 is TGCGCCAGCAGCATGCCGGGACAGGGTTCCGAAGCTTTCTTT. This chain uses TRBV4-1 with TRBJ1-1; 9 nucleotides align to TRBD1. The CDR3 has 14 amino acids. With 5 bases clipped from V and 8 bases from J, the junction kept 9 bases outside the gene matches. Per germline, CDR1 MGHRA and CDR2 YSYEKL.